These 32 T cell receptor beta chains came from one sample sequenced in a study of cytomegalovirus exposure and HLA in healthy donors. 60 Vbeta and 13 Jbeta primers were used in PCR. Generated by immunoSEQ multiplex PCR, the TCRdb table keeps only in-frame clones and is missing some. The sample lists 90,000 to 120,000 clones; roughly four fifths were seen once. The sample consisted of PBMCs. The receptors stem from a male donor in good health and CMV-seropositive.

The V gene is TRBV19, the J gene TRBJ1-6; TRBD1 matches 9 bases. Germline V gene sequence: CDR1 LNHDA, CDR2 SQIVND (reference sequence). V shed 7 bases, J shed 9 bases, and the junction held 7 bases outside the gene matches. This CDR3 has 14 residues. The CDR3 protein is CASIPGQGVSPLHF. The CDR3 DNA reads TGTGCCAGTATCCCGGGACAGGGCGTTTCACCCCTCCACTTT.

This clone was detected a few times. The V call is TRBV2, the J call TRBJ1-4; TRBD1 matches at 8 bases. The CDR3 contains 15 residues. V trimming: 6 bases; J trimming: 6 bases; junction bases outside the gene matches: 9. Germline V gene data show CDR1 as SNHLY and CDR2 as FYNNEI. CDR3 sequence reads: CASRPQGVPDEKLFF. In nucleotides, the CDR3 is TGTGCCAGCAGACCACAGGGGGTTCCGGATGAAAAACTGTTTTTT.

This rearrangement joins TRBV5-4 to TRBJ1-3; D might be TRBD1 (5 bases). Between the trimmed V and J ends, which lost 4 bases and 0 bases, there was a span of 14 bases. The CDR3 extends over 16 amino acids. Germline lookup yields CDR1 SGHNT and CDR2 YYREEE (reference sequence). The CDR3 sequence: CASSQGLSNSGNTIYF. The CDR3 nucleotides read TGTGCCAGCAGCCAGGGACTGTCTAACTCTGGAAACACCATATATTTT. Full variable domain (remainder filled in from reference TRBV5-4 and TRBJ1-3): ETGVTQSPTHLIKTRGQQVTLRCSSQSGHNTVSWYQQALGQGPQFIFQYYREEENGRGNFPPRFSGLQFPNYSSELNVNALELDDSALYLCASSQGLSNSGNTIYFGEGSWLTVV.

The sample holds a few counts of this clone. V gene TRBV5-6 combines with J gene TRBJ2-5; 8 nucleotides line up with TRBD2. Germline CDR1 and CDR2: SGHDT and YYEEEE. The V and J ends lost 2 bases and 2 bases, in that order; junction bases with no gene match: 8. There are 16 residues in the CDR3. The CDR3 is CASSFGERGSQETQYF. The DNA of the CDR3 is TGTGCCAGCAGCTTCGGCGAGCGGGGGTCACAAGAGACCCAGTACTTC.

V gene TRBV5-4 combines with J gene TRBJ2-3; perhaps TRBD1 as D (6 bases). Germline V gene sequence: CDR1 SGHNT, CDR2 YYREEE (reference sequence). CDR3 length equals 14 residues. The V end was cut by 5 bases, the J end by 4 bases, with 14 bases between. In nucleotides, the CDR3 is TGTGCCAGCAGGAACAGTCAGGGGTCAGATACGCAGTATTTT. Its protein is CASRNSQGSDTQYF.

The genes are TRBV7-9 and TRBJ2-1; 9 positions agree with TRBD2. The ends lost 4 bases at V and 6 bases at J; junction bases unmatched: 7. The CDR3 loop spans 15 amino acids. Germline V gene lookup returns CDR1 SEHNR and CDR2 FQNEAQ (reference sequence). The CDR3 coding sequence is TGTGCCAGCAGCTCAGAGCGGGGGGTGGTCAATGAGCAGTTCTTC. Protein sequence: CASSSERGVVNEQFF.

V is TRBV5-4 and J is TRBJ2-3, with a tentative D call TRBD1 (5 bases). The germline V and J ends were trimmed by 4 bases and 2 bases, with 11 bases remaining between them. Germline lookup yields CDR1 SGHNT and CDR2 YYREEE (reference sequence). The CDR3 sequence is 14 residues long. Here the CDR3 DNA reads TGTGCCAGCAGCCCTGACAGCTCCACAGATACGCAGTATTTT. This gives the protein CASSPDSSTDTQYF. Full variable domain (rest looked up from reference TRBV5-4 and TRBJ2-3): ETGVTQSPTHLIKTRGQQVTLRCSSQSGHNTVSWYQQALGQGPQFIFQYYREEENGRGNFPPRFSGLQFPNYSSELNVNALELDDSALYLCASSPDSSTDTQYFGPGTRLTVL.

The chain is built from TRBV7-7 and TRBJ2-5, with TRBD1 matching 10 bases. There are 15 residues in the CDR3. The J segment lost 7 bases and the V segment lost 7 bases, leaving 12 bases of the junction unmatched. Germline lookup yields CDR1 SSHAT and CDR2 FNYEAQ (reference sequence). The CDR3 DNA reads TGTGCCAGCACCTCATGGGGACAGGGGATGGGGACCCAGTACTTC. Protein product: CASTSWGQGMGTQYF.

The gene calls are TRBV7-2 and TRBJ1-1, with a tentative D call TRBD1 (6 bases). V dropped 5 bases and J dropped 1 base, with 17 bases sitting between them. The CDR3 contains 16 residues. CDR1 is SGHTA and CDR2 is FQGNSA in the germline V gene. In DNA, the CDR3 is TGTGCCAGCAGCCCGTCGGGGGGCTATGGGAACACTGAAGCTTTCTTT. Protein: CASSPSGGYGNTEAFF.

The V gene is TRBV10-3, the J gene TRBJ1-6; possibly TRBD1 for D (5 bases). V dropped 3 bases and J dropped 6 bases, with 6 bases sitting between them. Germline-derived CDR1 and CDR2 are ENHRY and SYGVKD. This CDR3 contains 13 residues. CDR3 loop: CAISEQVNSPLHF. The DNA of the CDR3 is TGTGCCATCAGTGAACAGGTTAATTCACCCCTCCACTTT.

This clone was detected only a few times. The rearrangement links TRBV7-8 to TRBJ2-5; 8 positions match TRBD1. Per the germline V gene, CDR1 is SGHVS and CDR2 is FQNEAQ. This CDR3 has 13 amino acids. The junction had 5 bases not matched to a gene; V was cut back by 5 bases and J by 6 bases. The CDR3 DNA is TGTGCCAGCAGCCAAGGACAGGGCCAGACCCAGTACTTC. Its protein is CASSQGQGQTQYF.

The V and J genes are TRBV23-1 and TRBJ1-1; possible D gene TRBD1, 6 bases. TRBV23-1 is assigned to the ORF class and has an uncertain function. This CDR3 comprises 16 residues. The V gene lost 4 bases and the J gene lost 1 base, with 16 bases spanning the gap. The CDR3 reads CASSPGQLRGNTEAFF. DNA for the CDR3: TGCGCCAGCAGTCCAGGACAGTTACGCGGGAACACTGAAGCTTTCTTT.

The V gene is TRBV2, the J gene TRBJ1-5; D remains ambiguous. The V end lost 7 bases, the J end lost 3 bases, and 10 bases lay between the germline ends. CDR3 length: 13 residues. Germline values: CDR1 SNHLY, CDR2 FYNNEI. The CDR3 reads CASIIEINQPQHF. In DNA form, the CDR3 reads TGTGCCAGCATTATTGAGATCAATCAGCCCCAGCATTTT.

The chain's CDR3 is CASSQDNSGVGGYTF. CDR3 coding DNA: TGCGCCAGCAGCCAAGATAATTCAGGGGTAGGTGGCTACACCTTC. The chain recombines TRBV4-3 with TRBJ1-2, with D maybe TRBD1 (6 bases). The ends were cut back, 0 bases at V and 7 bases at J, with 15 bases in the middle. This CDR3 comprises 15 residues. Germline loops: CDR1 LGHNA, CDR2 YSLEER.

This chain uses TRBV4-1 with TRBJ1-2; TRBD1 agrees at 10 bases. This CDR3 comprises 18 residues. Germline V gives CDR1 MGHRA, CDR2 YSYEKL. V trimming: 1 base; J trimming: 4 bases; junction bases outside the gene matches: 12. CDR3 residues: CASSQAGTGVLTGYGYTF. The CDR3 DNA follows: TGCGCCAGCAGCCAAGCAGGGACAGGGGTATTAACGGGCTATGGCTACACCTTC.

The chain is built from TRBV10-3 and TRBJ2-3, with D perhaps matching TRBD1 (5 bases). CDR3 size: 15 residues. V lost 3 bases and J 0 bases, leaving 10 bases between the germline ends. The germline gives CDR1 ENHRY, CDR2 SYGVKD. The CDR3 is CAISEGAGSTDTQYF. CDR3 nucleotides: TGTGCCATCAGTGAAGGGGCAGGGAGCACAGATACGCAGTATTTT.

There are a few counts of this clone. The chain has TRBV6-5 and TRBJ1-4, with D maybe TRBD1 (6 bases). The CDR3 covers 15 residues. The germline V and J ends were trimmed by 2 bases and 8 bases, with 15 bases remaining between them. Germline V lookup: CDR1 MNHEY, CDR2 SVGAGI. This CDR3 reads CASSYAAEGGEKLFF. The CDR3 DNA reads TGTGCCAGCAGTTACGCCGCCGAGGGGGGGGAAAAACTGTTTTTT.

The chain employs TRBV5-4 and TRBJ2-5; 7 positions agree with TRBD1. V shed 3 bases and J 2 bases; nucleotides not matched to a gene: 7. Looked up from germline, CDR1 is SGHNT and CDR2 is YYREEE (reference sequence). The CDR3 length is 15 residues. CDR3 in amino acids: CASSSPRDRQETQYF. DNA of the CDR3: TGTGCCAGCAGCTCCCCCCGGGACAGACAAGAGACCCAGTACTTC.

The J gene is TRBJ2-7, the V gene TRBV7-2, with 7 bases fitting TRBD2. The CDR3 covers 17 residues. Germline lookup yields CDR1 SGHTA and CDR2 FQGNSA. The V and J ends lost 0 bases and 0 bases, in that order; junction bases with no gene match: 8. The CDR3 protein is CASSLAVRASGSYEQYF. CDR3 nucleotide sequence: TGTGCCAGCAGCTTAGCCGTTCGGGCTAGCGGCTCCTACGAGCAGTACTTC.

The chain links TRBV6-5 to TRBJ1-2; D remains ambiguous. CDR1 is MNHEY, CDR2 SVGAGI, per germline. Trimming removed 6 bases from V and 8 bases from J, with 16 bases in between. The CDR3 has 13 residues. The CDR3 nucleotides are TGTGCCAGCAGACGCTCGAGGGCGTGGGGCTACACCTTC. Translated: CASRRSRAWGYTF.

This sequence joins TRBV25-1 and TRBJ1-2, with TRBD1 as a possible D gene (5 bases). This CDR3 has 13 amino acids. Trimming took off 5 bases at V and 3 bases at J, with 10 bases between the two ends. Germline V gene sequence: CDR1 MGHDK, CDR2 SYGVNS. The CDR3 DNA sequence: TGTGCCAGCAGTAACGGACAAGACTATGGCTACACCTTC. Residues: CASSNGQDYGYTF.

V and J are TRBV5-1 and TRBJ2-7, with 10 bases that match TRBD1. CDR1 and CDR2 (germline): SGHRS, YFSETQ. J was trimmed by 1 base and V by 3 bases; bases with no gene match: 1. This CDR3 comprises 14 residues. The CDR3 DNA follows: TGCGCCAGCAGCTGGACAGGGGGATCCTACGAGCAGTACTTC. It encodes CASSWTGGSYEQYF.

The genes are TRBV29-1 and TRBJ1-1; possibly TRBD1 for D (5 bases). CDR3 size: 15 residues. Germline assignment: CDR1 SQVTM and CDR2 ANQGSEA. Trimming took 1 base from V and 0 from J, leaving 12 bases between them. DNA of the CDR3: TGCAGCGTTGAAGGTCCGGGGACTCTGAACACTGAAGCTTTCTTT. Translated, it gives CSVEGPGTLNTEAFF.

In its sample, this clone was seen a few times. This sequence joins TRBV19 and TRBJ1-2; 8 bases are shared with TRBD1. The germline V gene has CDR1 LNHDA and CDR2 SQIVND (reference sequence). The V segment lost 4 bases and the J segment 4 bases; nucleotides outside the gene matches: 8. The CDR3 contains 15 residues. The CDR3 sequence: CASSNSDRGGYGYTF. CDR3 nucleotide sequence: TGTGCCAGTAGTAACTCCGACAGGGGTGGCTATGGCTACACCTTC.

This rearrangement joins TRBV4-3 to TRBJ1-5, with D possibly matching TRBD1 (5 bases). There are 15 residues in the CDR3. Per germline, CDR1 LGHNA and CDR2 YSLEER. V was clipped by 0 bases and J by 4 bases, with 10 bases between them. This CDR3 is CASSQDTGRNQPQHF. CDR3 nucleotide sequence: TGCGCCAGCAGCCAAGATACAGGAAGGAATCAGCCCCAGCATTTT.

This chain links TRBV4-3 with TRBJ1-1; D not certain. Trimming pared 1 base from V and 0 bases from J, leaving 6 bases between. This CDR3 comprises 14 residues. CDR1 and CDR2 (germline): LGHNA, YSLEER. The CDR3 DNA sequence: TGCGCCAGCAGCCAAGGTAACATGAACACTGAAGCTTTCTTT. This encodes CASSQGNMNTEAFF.

This clone was counted only a few times. The CDR3 spells CASRVYEGDRNFF. Written as DNA, the CDR3 is TGTGCCAGTAGAGTATATGAGGGGGACAGAAATTTCTTT. The V call is TRBV19, the J call TRBJ1-1; 7 bases match TRBD1. V was clipped by 6 bases and J by 13 bases; unmatched bases: 14. CDR1 and CDR2 (germline): LNHDA, SQIVND (reference sequence). The CDR3 runs to 13 residues. Variable domain in full (rest from reference TRBV19 and TRBJ1-1): DGGITQSPKYLFRKEGQNVTLSCEQNLNHDAMYWYRQDPGQGLRLIYYSQIVNDFQKGDIAEGYSVSREKKESFPLTVTSAQKNPTAFYLCASRVYEGDRNFFGQGTRLTVV.

The CDR3 sequence is CASRDRVGDTQYF. The DNA for the CDR3 is TGTGCCAGCAGGGACAGGGTTGGAGATACGCAGTATTTT. This chain connects TRBV6-1 to TRBJ2-3, with 8 bases lining up with TRBD1. Germline lookup yields CDR1 MNHNS and CDR2 SASEGT. The junction had 4 bases not matched to a gene; V was cut back by 6 bases and J by 5 bases. The CDR3 is 13 residues long.

The rearrangement uses TRBV27 and TRBJ1-1, with 9 bases aligning to TRBD1. CDR1 is MNHEY and CDR2 is SMNVEV in the germline V gene (reference sequence). The CDR3 sequence is 13 residues long. V trimming: 6 bases; J trimming: 5 bases; junction bases outside the gene matches: 4. The CDR3 sequence is CASSRDRDTEAFF. The DNA for the CDR3 is TGTGCCAGCAGCCGGGACAGGGATACTGAAGCTTTCTTT.

This clone has ten or more counts. The V and J genes are TRBV5-6 and TRBJ1-2; 10 bases match TRBD1. This CDR3 is built from 14 residues. J gave up 8 bases and V 6 bases, and 10 bases lay outside the gene matches. The V gene's germline CDR1 is SGHDT and CDR2 YYEEEE. CDR3 sequence reads: CASTPGQGGYGYTF. CDR3 coding DNA: TGTGCCAGCACCCCCGGACAGGGGGGCTACGGCTACACCTTC.

The chain employs TRBV4-1 and TRBJ2-2; TRBD2 agrees at 10 bases. J gave up 2 bases and V 3 bases, and 21 bases lay outside the gene matches. The V gene's germline CDR1 is MGHRA and CDR2 YSYEKL. The CDR3 has 22 residues. The DNA of the CDR3 is TGCGCCAGCAGCCACCCAGGCCTAAAGATGGTAGCGGGGGGCCGAAACACCGGGGAGCTGTTTTTT. It translates to CASSHPGLKMVAGGRNTGELFF.

The rearrangement uses TRBV20-1 and TRBJ2-7; a possible D gene is TRBD2 (6 bases). CDR3 length: 11 amino acids. Per the germline V gene, CDR1 is DFQATT and CDR2 is SNEGSKA (reference sequence). V lost 4 bases and J 3 bases, leaving 7 bases between the germline ends. DNA for the CDR3: TGCAGTGCTATGGGGGGCTACGAGCAGTACTTC. It codes for CSAMGGYEQYF.